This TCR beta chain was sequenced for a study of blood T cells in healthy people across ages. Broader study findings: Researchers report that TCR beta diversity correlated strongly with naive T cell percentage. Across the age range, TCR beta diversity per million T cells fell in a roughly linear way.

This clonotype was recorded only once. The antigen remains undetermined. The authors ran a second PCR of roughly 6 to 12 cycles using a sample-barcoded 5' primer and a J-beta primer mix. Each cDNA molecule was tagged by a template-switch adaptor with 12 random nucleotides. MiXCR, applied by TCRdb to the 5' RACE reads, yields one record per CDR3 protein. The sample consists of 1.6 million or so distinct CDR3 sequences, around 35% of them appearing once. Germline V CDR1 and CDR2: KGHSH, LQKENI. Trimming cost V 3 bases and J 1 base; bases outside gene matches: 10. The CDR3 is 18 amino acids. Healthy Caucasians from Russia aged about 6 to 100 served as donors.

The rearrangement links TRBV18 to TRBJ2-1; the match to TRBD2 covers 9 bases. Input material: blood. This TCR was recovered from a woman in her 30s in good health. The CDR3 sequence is CASSPPNLAGNSYNEQFF. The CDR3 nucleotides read TGTGCCAGCTCACCCCCTAATCTAGCGGGAAATTCCTACAATGAGCAGTTCTTC.